This is a list of T cell receptor beta chains from one sample in a study of blood T cell repertoires in COVID-19. Only in-frame clones appear in the TCRdb table, and some are missing; sequencing was by immunoSEQ multiplex PCR. This table holds under 200,000 clones, roughly 91% found once. The source material was peripheral blood. The source of these receptors is a man younger than 30 with acute or convalescent COVID-19. The CDR3 runs from the conserved cysteine through the conserved F or W. Fields, in order: clone size, V gene, J gene, D gene, CDR3 protein, CDR3 DNA. A D gene is named only where the DNA matches it firmly. A row's size may be missing; if present it is once, few, many or a size class.

clone size: -; V gene: TRBV9; J gene: TRBJ1-3; D gene: -; CDR3 protein: CASSGRGDSGNTIYF; CDR3 DNA: TGTGCCAGCAGCGGCAGGGGTGACTCTGGAAACACCATATATTTT
clone size: -; V gene: TRBV29-1; J gene: TRBJ2-3; D gene: TRBD2; CDR3 protein: CSDTSGNGDTQYF; CDR3 DNA: TGCAGCGACACTAGCGGGAACGGGGATACGCAGTATTTT
clone size: once; V gene: TRBV5-6; J gene: TRBJ1-2; D gene: TRBD1; CDR3 protein: CASSFRDRGRESGYGYTF; CDR3 DNA: TGTGCCAGCAGCTTCCGGGACAGGGGGCGCGAGTCCGGCTATGGCTACACCTTC
clone size: -; V gene: TRBV19; J gene: TRBJ1-1; D gene: -; CDR3 protein: CASIKTGNTEAFF; CDR3 DNA: TGTGCCTCCATAAAAACCGGGAACACTGAAGCTTTCTTT
clone size: -; V gene: TRBV19; J gene: TRBJ2-3; D gene: TRBD2; CDR3 protein: CASRVLAGGVSDTQYF; CDR3 DNA: TGTGCCAGTAGGGTACTAGCGGGAGGGGTGTCGGATACGCAGTATTTT
clone size: -; V gene: TRBV29-1; J gene: TRBJ1-3; D gene: -; CDR3 protein: CSVREGISGNTIYF; CDR3 DNA: TGCAGCGTGCGGGAGGGGATTTCTGGAAACACCATATATTTT
clone size: -; V gene: TRBV21-1; J gene: TRBJ1-1; D gene: -; CDR3 protein: CASSTPSRTGQGPPDTGDTEAFF; CDR3 DNA: TGTGCCAGCAGCACCCCCTCTCGGACGGGACAGGGCCCACCAGACACGGGGGACACTGAAGCTTTCTTT
clone size: -; V gene: TRBV5-4; J gene: TRBJ2-5; D gene: TRBD2; CDR3 protein: CASSGGGDKETQYF; CDR3 DNA: TGTGCCAGCAGTGGCGGGGGAGACAAAGAGACCCAGTACTTC
clone size: -; V gene: TRBV6-1; J gene: TRBJ2-7; D gene: -; CDR3 protein: CASSEVPVNSYEQYF; CDR3 DNA: TGTGCCAGCAGTGAAGTCCCGGTAAACTCCTACGAGCAGTACTTC
clone size: -; V gene: TRBV11-2; J gene: TRBJ1-1; D gene: -; CDR3 protein: CASSFNRDQNTEAFF; CDR3 DNA: TGTGCCAGCAGCTTTAACAGAGACCAGAACACTGAAGCTTTCTTT
clone size: -; V gene: TRBV18; J gene: TRBJ2-7; D gene: TRBD1; CDR3 protein: CASSWTGDGLYEQYF; CDR3 DNA: TGTGCCAGCTCATGGACAGGGGACGGACTCTACGAGCAGTACTTC
clone size: -; V gene: TRBV5-6; J gene: TRBJ2-1; D gene: TRBD2; CDR3 protein: CASRFGGRRGSYNEQFF; CDR3 DNA: TGTGCCAGCAGGTTCGGCGGGAGAAGGGGCTCCTACAATGAGCAGTTCTTC
clone size: -; V gene: TRBV3-1/TRBV3-2; J gene: TRBJ2-5; D gene: -; CDR3 protein: CASSSDRLKTQYF; CDR3 DNA: TGTGCCAGCAGCTCTGACAGGTTGAAGACCCAGTACTTC
clone size: -; V gene: TRBV2; J gene: TRBJ1-1; D gene: TRBD1; CDR3 protein: CASSARQGLNTEAFF; CDR3 DNA: TGTGCCAGCAGCGCCAGACAGGGTCTGAACACTGAAGCTTTCTTT
clone size: -; V gene: TRBV13; J gene: TRBJ2-1; D gene: -; CDR3 protein: CASSLEEGQNYNEQFF; CDR3 DNA: TGTGCCAGCAGCTTAGAGGAGGGACAGAACTACAATGAGCAGTTCTTC
clone size: -; V gene: TRBV10-3; J gene: TRBJ1-1; D gene: -; CDR3 protein: CAISGVAGDTEAFF; CDR3 DNA: TGTGCCATCAGTGGCGTAGCCGGGGACACTGAAGCTTTCTTT
clone size: -; V gene: TRBV6-5; J gene: TRBJ2-7; D gene: -; CDR3 protein: CASTPRGFHEQYF; CDR3 DNA: TGTGCCAGCACCCCCCGGGGTTTCCACGAGCAGTACTTC
clone size: -; V gene: TRBV19; J gene: TRBJ2-2; D gene: TRBD1; CDR3 protein: CASSRDSNTGELFF; CDR3 DNA: TGTGCCAGTAGTCGGGACAGTAACACCGGGGAGCTGTTTTTT
clone size: -; V gene: TRBV5-1; J gene: TRBJ2-7; D gene: -; CDR3 protein: CASSPATGYGQYF; CDR3 DNA: TGCGCCAGCAGCCCGGCCACCGGGTATGGGCAGTACTTC
clone size: -; V gene: TRBV11-2; J gene: TRBJ1-1; D gene: -; CDR3 protein: CASSWTGGEAFF; CDR3 DNA: TGTGCCAGCAGCTGGACGGGGGGTGAAGCTTTCTTT
clone size: -; V gene: TRBV9; J gene: TRBJ2-2; D gene: TRBD2; CDR3 protein: CASSVLPRLAPSNTGELFF; CDR3 DNA: TGTGCCAGCAGCGTCCTCCCAAGACTAGCGCCATCGAACACCGGGGAGCTGTTTTTT
clone size: -; V gene: TRBV2; J gene: TRBJ1-4; D gene: -; CDR3 protein: CASSETGGWDEKLFF; CDR3 DNA: TGTGCCAGCAGTGAAACCGGGGGTTGGGATGAAAAACTGTTTTTT
clone size: -; V gene: TRBV7-2; J gene: TRBJ1-1; D gene: TRBD1; CDR3 protein: CASSDGWTGGWVLAFF; CDR3 DNA: TGTGCCAGCAGCGATGGCTGGACAGGGGGCTGGGTTTTAGCTTTCTTT
clone size: -; V gene: TRBV5-6; J gene: TRBJ1-4; D gene: TRBD1; CDR3 protein: CASSLSGQMGRGLFF; CDR3 DNA: TGTGCCAGCAGCTTATCGGGACAGATGGGACGGGGACTGTTTTTT
clone size: -; V gene: TRBV18; J gene: TRBJ2-6; D gene: -; CDR3 protein: CASSPVASGANVLTF; CDR3 DNA: TGTGCCAGCTCACCGGTAGCCTCTGGGGCCAACGTCCTGACTTTC
clone size: -; V gene: TRBV5-4; J gene: TRBJ1-1; D gene: -; CDR3 protein: CASSRDILNTEAFF; CDR3 DNA: TGTGCCAGCAGCCGGGACATCCTGAACACTGAAGCTTTCTTT
clone size: -; V gene: TRBV19; J gene: TRBJ1-2; D gene: TRBD1; CDR3 protein: CASSSRDRVAGGYTF; CDR3 DNA: TGTGCCAGTAGTTCCCGGGACAGGGTAGCCGGTGGCTACACCTTC
clone size: -; V gene: TRBV5-6; J gene: TRBJ2-4; D gene: -; CDR3 protein: CASSTDFFGNIQYF; CDR3 DNA: TGTGCCAGCAGCACGGACTTTTTTGGGAACATTCAGTACTTC
clone size: -; V gene: TRBV12-3/TRBV12-4; J gene: TRBJ1-1; D gene: -; CDR3 protein: CASSLWESEAFF; CDR3 DNA: TGTGCCAGCAGTTTGTGGGAGAGTGAAGCTTTCTTT
clone size: -; V gene: TRBV6-1; J gene: TRBJ2-2; D gene: -; CDR3 protein: CASSEGGGGSGELFF; CDR3 DNA: TGTGCCAGCAGTGAAGGGGGAGGGGGATCCGGGGAGCTGTTTTTT
clone size: -; V gene: TRBV4-2; J gene: TRBJ2-5; D gene: TRBD2; CDR3 protein: CASSGWTSGSQETQYF; CDR3 DNA: TGTGCCAGCAGCGGCTGGACTAGCGGGAGCCAAGAGACCCAGTACTTC
clone size: few; V gene: TRBV30; J gene: TRBJ1-3; D gene: -; CDR3 protein: CAWSTITPSTIYF; CDR3 DNA: TGTGCCTGGAGTACTATCACCCCCAGCACCATATATTTT
clone size: few; V gene: TRBV6-2/TRBV6-3; J gene: TRBJ1-1; D gene: -; CDR3 protein: CASSLSRMNTEAFF; CDR3 DNA: TGTGCCAGCAGTTTATCCAGAATGAACACTGAAGCTTTCTTT
clone size: -; V gene: TRBV15; J gene: TRBJ2-2; D gene: TRBD1; CDR3 protein: CATSITGVTGELFF; CDR3 DNA: TGTGCCACCAGCATAACAGGGGTGACCGGGGAGCTGTTTTTT
clone size: -; V gene: TRBV5-5; J gene: TRBJ2-1; D gene: -; CDR3 protein: CASSSLGSNEQFF; CDR3 DNA: TGTGCCAGCAGCTCGTTAGGGAGCAATGAGCAGTTCTTC